Described below is a single T cell receptor beta chain sequence and its context. The antigen remains undetermined. The record originates from a study of post-analysis software for immune sequencing data. Study findings and constraints: Among a handful of TRBV segments more frequent in patients than controls were TRBV5-6, TRBV5-1 and TRBV20-1. Same-batch preparations were strongly co-clustered by F measure.

The authors incorporated unique molecular identifiers into the TCR beta cDNA libraries. A single record per CDR3 protein comes from TCRdb applying MiXCR to the PCR reads. The sample records 450,000 to 650,000 distinct CDR3 sequences, roughly two fifths being singletons. Trimming at V came to 5 bases and at J to 4 bases, leaving 7 bases not matched to a gene. Germline V gene lookup returns CDR1 SGHVS and CDR2 FNYEAQ. The CDR3 totals 15 residues. The sequence was collected from a girl aged 10-17 years with multiple sclerosis. Sequencing was carried out using blood. This chain joins TRBV7-6 and TRBJ2-1; 8 bases map to TRBD1. Here the CDR3 reads CASSRQGAAYNEQFF. The CDR3 DNA reads TGTGCCAGCAGCCGCCAGGGGGCGGCTTACAATGAGCAGTTCTTC. Complete variable domain (other parts from reference TRBV7-6 and TRBJ2-1): GAGVSQSPRYKVTKRGQDVALRCDPISGHVSLYWYRQALGQGPEFLTYFNYEAQQDKSGLPNDRFSAERPEGSISTLTIQRTEQRDSAMYRCASSRQGAAYNEQFFGPGTRLTVL.